A selection of T cell receptor beta chains follows, all from one sample in a study of human T cells and chemical hapten exposure. Via MiXCR, TCRdb re-called the RACE reads, giving one row per CDR3 protein. Seen here are approximately 90,000 distinct CDR3 sequences, 7.5% to 9.5% observed once, and the top ten hold around 2.6%. Sequenced material: whole blood, taken in connection with sensitization to the hapten diphenylcyclopropenone (DPC). The source is a man aged 40-49 years with alopecia areata. Some clones in this sample may be carry-over from other donors' samples. CDR3s include the opening cysteine and the closing phenylalanine or tryptophan. The order of the fields is J gene, D gene, V gene, clone size, CDR3 DNA, CDR3 protein. The D gene is left open where the match is weak. Size values are once, few and many counts, or a class for expanded clones, and some rows have none.

j_call: TRBJ1-1
d_call: NA
v_call: TRBV7-2
clone_size: many
cdr3_nt: TGTGCCAGCAGCTTATCTCTGAACACTGAAGCTTTCTTT
cdr3_aa: CASSLSLNTEAFF

j_call: TRBJ1-5
d_call: NA
v_call: TRBV18
clone_size: many
cdr3_nt: TGTGCCAGCTCACCAAAGGACCCGGCAGGAAATCAGCCCCAGCATTTT
cdr3_aa: CASSPKDPAGNQPQHF

j_call: TRBJ1-5
d_call: NA
v_call: TRBV10-3
clone_size: NA
cdr3_nt: TGTGCCATCAGTGAGGACCGAAACGGTCAGCCCCAGCATTTT
cdr3_aa: CAISEDRNGQPQHF

j_call: TRBJ1-1
d_call: NA
v_call: TRBV6-2/TRBV6-3
clone_size: NA
cdr3_nt: TGTGCCAGCAGTTACTCCAGGGCCACTGAAGCTTTCTTT
cdr3_aa: CASSYSRATEAFF

j_call: TRBJ2-1
d_call: TRBD2
v_call: TRBV20-1
clone_size: NA
cdr3_nt: TGCAGTGCTAGAGGGGTACTAGCGGGGCCCCTCTCTGAGCAGTTCTTC
cdr3_aa: CSARGVLAGPLSEQFF

j_call: TRBJ1-5
d_call: NA
v_call: TRBV5-1
clone_size: many
cdr3_nt: TGCGCCAGCAGCTCGACGACACCCGATTTTAGCAATCAGCCCCAGCATTTT
cdr3_aa: CASSSTTPDFSNQPQHF

j_call: TRBJ2-1
d_call: NA
v_call: TRBV7-9
clone_size: NA
cdr3_nt: TGTGCCAGCAGCCCCGCCAACAATGAGCAGTTCTTC
cdr3_aa: CASSPANNEQFF

j_call: TRBJ2-6
d_call: NA
v_call: TRBV14
clone_size: few
cdr3_nt: TGTGCCAGCAGCCAAGAGTTCACCAACGTCCTGACTTTC
cdr3_aa: CASSQEFTNVLTF

j_call: TRBJ2-1
d_call: NA
v_call: TRBV6-1
clone_size: NA
cdr3_nt: TGTGCCAGCAGAGACCGATCCTACAATGAGCAGTTCTTC
cdr3_aa: CASRDRSYNEQFF

j_call: TRBJ2-3
d_call: TRBD2
v_call: TRBV29-1
clone_size: NA
cdr3_nt: TGCAGCGTTGGGGAACTAGCGGCAGATACGCAGTATTTT
cdr3_aa: CSVGELAADTQYF

j_call: TRBJ2-3
d_call: NA
v_call: TRBV20-1
clone_size: many
cdr3_nt: TGCAGTGCTAGAGATCACGGGGTCACAGATACGCAGTATTTT
cdr3_aa: CSARDHGVTDTQYF

j_call: TRBJ2-6
d_call: NA
v_call: TRBV7-9
clone_size: NA
cdr3_nt: TGTGCCAGCAGCTTACTGGCACTGACCTCTGGGGCCAACGTCCTGACTTTC
cdr3_aa: CASSLLALTSGANVLTF

j_call: TRBJ2-6
d_call: TRBD1
v_call: TRBV6-6
clone_size: many
cdr3_nt: TGTGCCAGCAGTAGGTTGACAGGGACTGGGGCCAACGTCCTGACTTTC
cdr3_aa: CASSRLTGTGANVLTF

j_call: TRBJ2-5
d_call: NA
v_call: TRBV7-7
clone_size: NA
cdr3_nt: TGTGCTAGCAGCTTAATGTCAGTCGAGACCCAGTACTTC
cdr3_aa: CASSLMSVETQYF

j_call: TRBJ2-4
d_call: TRBD2
v_call: TRBV7-3
clone_size: many
cdr3_nt: TGTGCCAGCAGCTCGGGACTAGCGGCGGGAAACATTCAGTACTTC
cdr3_aa: CASSSGLAAGNIQYF

j_call: TRBJ1-5
d_call: TRBD1
v_call: TRBV6-1
clone_size: many
cdr3_nt: TGTGCCAGCAGGGAACAGGGGGTGAGCAATCAGCCCCAGCATTTT
cdr3_aa: CASREQGVSNQPQHF

j_call: TRBJ2-5
d_call: NA
v_call: TRBV19
clone_size: many
cdr3_nt: TGTGCCAGTAGTTCAGCCGGGATGTTGGGGGAAGAGACCCAGTACTTC
cdr3_aa: CASSSAGMLGEETQYF

j_call: TRBJ2-7
d_call: TRBD2
v_call: TRBV5-1
clone_size: NA
cdr3_nt: TGCGCCAGCAGCTCGCAGACTAGCGGCTACGAGCAGTACTTC
cdr3_aa: CASSSQTSGYEQYF

j_call: TRBJ2-3
d_call: TRBD1
v_call: TRBV2
clone_size: NA
cdr3_nt: TGTGCCAGCATTCCGACAGGGAGCACAGATACGCAGTATTTT
cdr3_aa: CASIPTGSTDTQYF

j_call: TRBJ1-6
d_call: TRBD1
v_call: TRBV12-3/TRBV12-4
clone_size: few
cdr3_nt: TGTGCCAGCAGTAACGGACAGGGGTATTCACCCCTCCACTTT
cdr3_aa: CASSNGQGYSPLHF

j_call: TRBJ1-2
d_call: TRBD1
v_call: TRBV27
clone_size: many
cdr3_nt: TGTGCCAGCAGTTGGGGACAGGGGTATGAAAGCTACACCTTC
cdr3_aa: CASSWGQGYESYTF

j_call: TRBJ1-5
d_call: NA
v_call: TRBV11-2
clone_size: few
cdr3_nt: TGTGCCAGCAGCTTAAGGGGACACAGCAATCAGCCCCAGCATTTT
cdr3_aa: CASSLRGHSNQPQHF

j_call: TRBJ1-2
d_call: TRBD1
v_call: TRBV7-2
clone_size: NA
cdr3_nt: TGTGCCAGCAGCTTTCTGGGACAGAACTATGGCTACACCTTC
cdr3_aa: CASSFLGQNYGYTF

j_call: TRBJ2-3
d_call: NA
v_call: TRBV20-1
clone_size: many
cdr3_nt: TGCAGTGCTAGAGATCTGGATAGTCCTAGCACAGATACGCAGTATTTT
cdr3_aa: CSARDLDSPSTDTQYF

j_call: TRBJ1-4
d_call: TRBD1
v_call: TRBV18
clone_size: few
cdr3_nt: TGTGCCAGCTCACCCGGACAGGGGAAAAAACTGTTTTTT
cdr3_aa: CASSPGQGKKLFF

j_call: TRBJ2-7
d_call: NA
v_call: TRBV6-5
clone_size: NA
cdr3_nt: TGTGCCAGCAGTTCACTAGCCGTTGAGGGATACGAGCAGTACTTC
cdr3_aa: CASSSLAVEGYEQYF

j_call: TRBJ2-5
d_call: NA
v_call: TRBV20-1
clone_size: few
cdr3_nt: TGCAGTGCTCACCAGGGGGGGGAAGAGACCCAGTACTTC
cdr3_aa: CSAHQGGEETQYF

j_call: TRBJ1-5
d_call: NA
v_call: TRBV27
clone_size: NA
cdr3_nt: TGTGCCAGCAGCAAAATACAGGGTAATCAGCCCCAGCATTTT
cdr3_aa: CASSKIQGNQPQHF

j_call: TRBJ1-5
d_call: NA
v_call: TRBV15
clone_size: many
cdr3_nt: TGTGCCACCAGCGCACCACATAGTCAGCCCCAGCATTTT
cdr3_aa: CATSAPHSQPQHF

j_call: TRBJ2-7
d_call: TRBD2
v_call: TRBV20-1
clone_size: few
cdr3_nt: TGCAGTTATAGGGGGAAAGTAGCGGGGTCCGAGCAGTACTTC
cdr3_aa: CSYRGKVAGSEQYF

j_call: TRBJ2-1
d_call: NA
v_call: TRBV20-1
clone_size: NA
cdr3_nt: TGCAGTGCAACCCCGGTGGGACCCGGCATCCACCACGAGCAGTTCTTC
cdr3_aa: CSATPVGPGIHHEQFF

j_call: TRBJ1-5
d_call: NA
v_call: TRBV21-1
clone_size: few
cdr3_nt: TGTGCCAGCAGCAATGCCAGGTTGGTGCAGTTAGGACAGCCCCAGCATTTT
cdr3_aa: CASSNARLVQLGQPQHF

j_call: TRBJ1-2
d_call: TRBD1
v_call: TRBV4-1
clone_size: NA
cdr3_nt: TGCGCCAGCAGCCCCCGGGACAGGGATTCTTATGGCTACACCTTC
cdr3_aa: CASSPRDRDSYGYTF

j_call: TRBJ2-3
d_call: TRBD2
v_call: TRBV10-3
clone_size: NA
cdr3_nt: TGTGCCATCAGCTTAGCGGGAGCGGGCACAGATACGCAGTATTTT
cdr3_aa: CAISLAGAGTDTQYF

j_call: TRBJ2-5
d_call: TRBD2
v_call: TRBV5-1
clone_size: NA
cdr3_nt: TGCGCCAGCAGCTTGATCTCGGCGGGAGGGTATGAGACCCAGTACTTC
cdr3_aa: CASSLISAGGYETQYF

j_call: TRBJ2-2
d_call: NA
v_call: TRBV4-3
clone_size: NA
cdr3_nt: TGCGCCAGCAGCCAAGGGGCTAGCACCGGGGAGCTGTTTTTT
cdr3_aa: CASSQGASTGELFF

j_call: TRBJ1-5
d_call: NA
v_call: TRBV20-1
clone_size: NA
cdr3_nt: TGCAGTGCTAGGTCTACGGGAAGAGGTGGCAATCAGCCCCAGCATTTT
cdr3_aa: CSARSTGRGGNQPQHF